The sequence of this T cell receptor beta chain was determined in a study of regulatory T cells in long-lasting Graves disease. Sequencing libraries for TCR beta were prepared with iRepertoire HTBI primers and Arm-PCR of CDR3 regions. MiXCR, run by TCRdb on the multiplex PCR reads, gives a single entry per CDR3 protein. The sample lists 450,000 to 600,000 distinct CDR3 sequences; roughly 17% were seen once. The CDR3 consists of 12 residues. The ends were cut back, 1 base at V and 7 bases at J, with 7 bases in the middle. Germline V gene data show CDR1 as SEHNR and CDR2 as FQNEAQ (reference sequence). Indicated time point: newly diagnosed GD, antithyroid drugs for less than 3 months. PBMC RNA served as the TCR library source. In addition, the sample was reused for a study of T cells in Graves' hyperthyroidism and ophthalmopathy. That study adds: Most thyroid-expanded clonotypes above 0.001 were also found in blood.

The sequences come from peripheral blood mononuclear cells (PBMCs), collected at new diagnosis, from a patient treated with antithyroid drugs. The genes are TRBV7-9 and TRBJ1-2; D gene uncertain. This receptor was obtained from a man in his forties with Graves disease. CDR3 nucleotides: TGTGCCAGCAGCTTAGTCGTAGGTGGCTACACCTTC. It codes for CASSLVVGGYTF. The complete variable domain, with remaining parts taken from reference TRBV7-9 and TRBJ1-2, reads DTGVSQNPRHKITKRGQNVTFRCDPISEHNRLYWYRQTLGQGPEFLTYFQNEAQLEKSRLLSDRFSAERPKGSFSTLEIQRTEQGDSAMYLCASSLVVGGYTFGSGTRLTVV.